The 2 T cell receptor beta chains in this list originate from one sample, sequenced in a study of beta chain features in type 1 diabetes. Study-wide findings and caveats: Shortening of TCRB CDR3s, moderate but significant, appeared in all four CD4+ subsets of Type 1 diabetes patients.

For these receptors, no antigen is known. All of the isolated RNA was reverse transcribed, so expressed TCRB transcripts were sequenced. Assay used: immunoSEQ multiplex PCR; TCRdb lists only in-frame clones, some missing. This table has about 650,000 clones, around 11% appearing once. The sequencing sample was made of naive CD4+ T cells from blood. These receptor sequences come from a man between 25 and 39 years old with type 1 diabetes.

As to this clone: This sample includes further DNA sequences coding for the same CDR3. The chain is built from TRBV7-2 and TRBJ1-6; D is undetermined. This CDR3 spans 15 amino acids. Germline-derived CDR1 and CDR2 are SGHTA and FQGNSA. Trimming took 3 bases from V and 14 from J, leaving 20 bases between them. In DNA, the CDR3 is TGTGCCAGCAGCTTGCACGATCCGACGGAGTCGGCCCTCCACTTT. Protein product: CASSLHDPTESALHF.

The chain uses TRBV5-1 and TRBJ2-1; 9 bases map to TRBD2. Looked up from germline, CDR1 is SGHRS and CDR2 is YFSETQ. The length of the CDR3 is 16 residues. V shed 6 bases and J 5 bases; nucleotides not matched to a gene: 12. The CDR3 protein is CASTPSGSGGHNEQFF. The CDR3, as DNA: TGCGCCAGCACTCCCAGTGGCAGCGGGGGGCACAATGAGCAGTTCTTC. Complete variable domain (other parts from reference TRBV5-1 and TRBJ2-1): KAGVTQTPRYLIKTRGQQVTLSCSPISGHRSVSWYQQTPGQGLQFLFEYFSETQRNKGNFPGRFSGRQFSNSRSEMNVSTLELGDSALYLCASTPSGSGGHNEQFFGPGTRLTVL.